Sequencing of this T cell receptor (beta chain) was carried out in a study of blood T cell repertoires in COVID-19 (dated by TCRdb to the early 2020s). Broadly, across the study: Collaborator samples came from the United States, Italy and Spain and covered acute and convalescent phases of COVID-19. The prospective study material was composed of cDNA or gDNA derived from T cells, B-cell-depleted T cells, or PBMCs. Subjects who had been exposed to COVID-19, were actively infected with it, or had recovered from it provided the deeply sampled blood TCRbeta repertoires that made up the dataset. The repertoires were released in a freely available public database meant as a resource for research on the immune response to SARS-CoV-2. The samples were drawn from the first 160 participants of the ongoing ImmuneRACE study and from under 1,500 subjects provided by 6 global collaborators. Nearly every sample came with metadata listing a de-identified subject ID, COVID-19 status, age in years and sex. Where HLA class I and class II types were available, the types were taken from metadata supplied by the sample provider, not from assay-based typing. Study-wide findings and limitations: How much clinical and demographic metadata was included differed by source and by participant, and the metadata was provided uncurated.

Notes on this clone: The antigen it recognizes is unknown. No base quality values were provided; no much bigger clone lies one nucleotide off.

The CDR3 sequence holds 16 residues, the cysteine and phenylalanine included. Kept here is only the CDR3 DNA, which spans 48 bases and is read in frame from base 1. The immunoSEQ Assay, a bias-controlled multiplex PCR, was used to amplify TCRbeta CDR3 regions from genomic DNA. Regarding the original processing steps: Within the assay, amplification of reference gene primers was used to estimate how many nucleated cells each sample contained. To quantify the absolute abundance of each unique TCRbeta CDR3 rearrangement, sequence reads were collapsed and filtered. For each sample, productive Simpson clonality was calculated as the square root of Simpson's diversity index over productive rearrangements. In its TCRdb copy, this immuneACCESS table keeps in-frame sequences only and misses some clones. Where compared with another copy, unresolved V genes explain less than half of these, and the others have no known cause. Clonal size and the V and J genes are those of that table, whereas D and trimming came from the DNA. For this sample the table gives some 250,000 clones, of which roughly nine tenths were detected only once. The top ten hold about an eighth of the sample.

At one collaborating source in Seattle, patients were enrolled during active infection and were followed longitudinally through the course of disease. Each collaborating institution followed its own protocols to collect whole blood in K2EDTA tubes. For TCRbeta analysis, collaborator samples were shipped as frozen whole blood, as isolated PBMCs, or as DNA extracted from either sample type. The TCR sequence derives from a woman aged 30 to 39 with COVID-19, enrolled during active disease. The sample was peripheral blood. The chain joins TRBV12-2 to TRBJ2-2; the table's D call of TRBD1 was not tested on the DNA. TRBV12-2 is a pseudogene. The CDR3 region: CASRFPDREPTGELFF. The DNA is TGTGCAAGTCGCTTCCCTGACAGGGAACCCACCGGGGAGCTGTTTTTT.